These T cell receptor beta chains were read from a single sample in a study of Ad26.COV2.S vaccination and SARS-CoV-2 variants. Only in-frame clones appear in the TCRdb table, and some are missing; sequencing was by immunoSEQ multiplex PCR. The sample has about 350,000 clones; approximately 85% are singletons. Sequenced here: peripheral blood, sampled in a trial of Ad26.COV2.S vaccine versus placebo. The receptors here all came from a person between 18 and 65 years old who received the Ad26.COV2.S COVID-19 vaccine or a placebo. Each CDR3 is given with its conserved first and last residue. Each record gives: V gene, J gene, clone size, D gene, CDR3 DNA, CDR3 protein. The D gene is left open where the match is weak. Expanded clones get a size class; other rows say once, few or many, or leave the size out.

V: TRBV5-4
J: TRBJ2-2
size: NA
D: TRBD2
DNA: TGTGCCAGCAGCCCCTTAGCGGGGGGGCAAGTCGGGGAGCTGTTTTTT
CDR3: CASSPLAGGQVGELFF

V: TRBV7-9
J: TRBJ1-1
size: NA
D: TRBD1
DNA: TGTGCCAGCAGTCCGACAGGGTGGAACACTGAAGCTTTCTTT
CDR3: CASSPTGWNTEAFF

V: TRBV20-1
J: TRBJ2-7
size: once
D: TRBD1
DNA: TGCAGTGCTAGTATAGGGGGCGAATCCTACGAGCAGTACTTC
CDR3: CSASIGGESYEQYF

V: TRBV18
J: TRBJ1-6
size: NA
D: NA
DNA: TGTGCCAGCTCACCAGCGGCGGCAACCCCACCCCTCCACTTT
CDR3: CASSPAAATPPLHF

V: TRBV10-3
J: TRBJ2-1
size: NA
D: NA
DNA: TGTGCCATCAGTTCCAGCGTTGGGAACAATGAGCAGTTCTTC
CDR3: CAISSSVGNNEQFF

V: TRBV7-2
J: TRBJ1-3
size: NA
D: NA
DNA: TGTGCCAGCAGCTTATATCAGGGAAACGGAAACACCATATATTTT
CDR3: CASSLYQGNGNTIYF

V: TRBV20-1
J: TRBJ2-7
size: once
D: NA
DNA: TGCAGTGCTAGTATGGGAAGTCAGCGGAGATACGAGCAGTACTTC
CDR3: CSASMGSQRRYEQYF

V: TRBV12-3/TRBV12-4
J: TRBJ2-3
size: NA
D: NA
DNA: TGTGCCAGCAGTTTGGCTTCAACTCCGCAGTATTTT
CDR3: CASSLASTPQYF

V: TRBV30
J: TRBJ1-6
size: NA
D: NA
DNA: TGTGCCTGGAACGGGGGCGGCCTAAATTCACCCCTCCACTTT
CDR3: CAWNGGGLNSPLHF

V: TRBV19
J: TRBJ2-1
size: once
D: TRBD1
DNA: TGTGCCAGTAGTACTCGGGACAGTTCCTACAATGAGCAGTTCTTC
CDR3: CASSTRDSSYNEQFF

V: TRBV10-3
J: TRBJ2-7
size: few
D: TRBD2
DNA: TGTGCCATCGGGATAGCGGGTGGGAACGAGCAGTACTTC
CDR3: CAIGIAGGNEQYF

V: TRBV28
J: TRBJ1-3
size: NA
D: NA
DNA: TGTGCCAGCAGTCCCCCCCGTGGTGCTGGAAACACCATATATTTT
CDR3: CASSPPRGAGNTIYF

V: TRBV21-1
J: TRBJ2-6
size: NA
D: NA
DNA: TGTGCCAGCAGCAAAGAGGAGGGGGTAGTTACCCGTAGGACTGGGGCCAACGTCCTGACTTTC
CDR3: CASSKEEGVVTRRTGANVLTF

V: TRBV7-9
J: TRBJ1-6
size: many
D: NA
DNA: TGTGCCAGCACCTCCTCCTATTCACCCCTCCACTTT
CDR3: CASTSSYSPLHF

V: TRBV5-1
J: TRBJ1-3
size: NA
D: TRBD1
DNA: TGCGCCAGCAGCTCGGGACAGCCTGGCTCTGGAAACACCATATATTTT
CDR3: CASSSGQPGSGNTIYF

V: TRBV10-3
J: TRBJ2-1
size: NA
D: TRBD1
DNA: TGTGCCATCAGTGAGTCTGGGACAGGGCTATACAATGAGCAGTTCTTC
CDR3: CAISESGTGLYNEQFF

V: TRBV12-3/TRBV12-4
J: TRBJ1-4
size: NA
D: NA
DNA: TGTGCCAGCAGTTTGGGACAAAATGAAAAACTGTTTTTT
CDR3: CASSLGQNEKLFF

V: TRBV27
J: TRBJ2-2
size: NA
D: NA
DNA: TGTGCCAGCGCTACATTGTACACCGGGGAGCTGTTTTTT
CDR3: CASATLYTGELFF

V: TRBV24-1
J: TRBJ2-2
size: NA
D: NA
DNA: TGTGCCACCAGTGCGTATAGAGACACCGGGGAGCTGTTTTTT
CDR3: CATSAYRDTGELFF

V: TRBV28
J: TRBJ1-1
size: NA
D: NA
DNA: TGTGCCAGCACCCCCCCCGGGGGGCCGGGCACTGAAGCTTTCTTT
CDR3: CASTPPGGPGTEAFF